One sample yielded the 20 T cell receptor beta chains listed below, sequenced in a study of T-cell memory formation after mild COVID-19. Each CDR3 protein gets one entry after TCRdb re-called the 5' RACE reads with MiXCR. Of a few hundred thousand distinct CDR3 sequences in the sample, 16% were seen once. Sequenced sample: PBMCs or a T cell subset sorted from them (not recorded which). The source of these receptors is a man between 18 and 29 years old who had mild COVID-19 (a few samples of this study predate the infection). Cell type and time point are not known.

The V call is TRBV19, the J call TRBJ1-2; D gene uncertain. V lost 5 bases, J lost 4 bases, and 17 bases lay in between. Germline V lookup: CDR1 LNHDA, CDR2 SQIVND (reference sequence). The CDR3 runs to 15 residues. The CDR3 reads CASSPSTGEGYGYTF. The CDR3 DNA reads as TGTGCCAGTAGTCCTTCGACCGGAGAAGGCTATGGCTACACCTTC.

The chain uses TRBV5-1 and TRBJ2-7; D is possibly TRBD2 (5 bases). This CDR3 spans 14 amino acids. V was trimmed by 0 bases and J by 3 bases, leaving 10 bases between them. Germline V lookup: CDR1 SGHRS, CDR2 YFSETQ. CDR3 sequence: CASSLDPRGYEQYF. The CDR3 DNA sequence: TGCGCCAGCAGCTTGGACCCCCGGGGCTACGAGCAGTACTTC. Complete variable domain (other parts from reference TRBV5-1 and TRBJ2-7): KAGVTQTPRYLIKTRGQQVTLSCSPISGHRSVSWYQQTPGQGLQFLFEYFSETQRNKGNFPGRFSGRQFSNSRSEMNVSTLELGDSALYLCASSLDPRGYEQYFGPGTRLTVT.

This clonotype was detected a few times. The chain has TRBV11-2 and TRBJ2-3; 8 nucleotides align to TRBD2. J gave up 11 bases and V 6 bases, and 7 bases lay outside the gene matches. Germline V gene lookup returns CDR1 SGHAT and CDR2 FQNNGV. CDR3 length equals 12 residues. CDR3 nucleotide sequence: TGTGCCAGCAGTATCCGGACTAGCATGCAGTATTTT. Translation gives CASSIRTSMQYF.

This clonotype appeared many times. This chain uses TRBV5-1 with TRBJ2-2; no clear D. CDR1 SGHRS and CDR2 YFSETQ come from the germline V gene. The length of the CDR3 is 16 residues. Deletions cut 6 bases from V and 6 bases from J, with 21 bases between. CDR3 sequence (DNA): TGCGCCAGCACGCCGCCCCCGTACACCCTACCCGGGGAGCTGTTTTTT. Amino acids: CASTPPPYTLPGELFF.

This clonotype showed up just a few times. V gene TRBV24-1 combines with J gene TRBJ2-7; maybe TRBD1 (5 bases). CDR1 and CDR2 (germline): KGHDR, SFDVKD. The V end lost 0 bases, the J end lost 2 bases, and 16 bases lay between the germline ends. The CDR3 totals 17 residues. The CDR3 sequence: CATSDLQIWQGPYEQYF. The CDR3 DNA follows: TGTGCCACCAGTGATTTGCAAATCTGGCAGGGTCCCTACGAGCAGTACTTC.

The sample holds a few counts of this clonotype. This chain uses TRBV7-3 with TRBJ2-1; D gene uncertain. Trimming pared 0 bases from V and 3 bases from J, leaving 9 bases between. Per the germline V gene, CDR1 is SGHTA and CDR2 is FQGTGA. The CDR3 spans 15 residues. The CDR3 DNA reads TGTGCCAGCAGCTTAACCCGTAGCAGCTACAATGAGCAGTTCTTC. Translated: CASSLTRSSYNEQFF.

This clonotype was seen only a few times. The CDR3 loop reads CASSELAGGPGTDTQYF. DNA for the CDR3: TGTGCCAGCAGCGAGCTAGCGGGGGGGCCAGGGACAGATACGCAGTATTTT. The genes are TRBV7-2 and TRBJ2-3; 12 positions match TRBD2. V trimming: 5 bases; J trimming: 3 bases; junction bases outside the gene matches: 9. Germline CDR1 SGHTA, CDR2 FQGNSA. The CDR3 consists of 17 residues.

This clonotype was found a few times. The rearrangement joins TRBV7-8 to TRBJ2-3, with TRBD2 identical over 9 bases. The CDR3 loop spans 16 amino acids. Germline V CDR1 and CDR2: SGHVS, FQNEAQ. V lost 7 bases to trimming and J lost 2 bases; unmatched junction nucleotides: 10. In DNA form, the CDR3 reads TGTGCCAGCAAAAGCTGGACTAGCGTCGCCACAGATACGCAGTATTTT. Protein sequence: CASKSWTSVATDTQYF.

This clonotype appeared a few times. The rearrangement joins TRBV11-2 to TRBJ2-5, with a tentative D call TRBD1 (5 bases). Germline CDR1 and CDR2: SGHAT and FQNNGV. Trimming removed 4 bases from V and 2 bases from J, with 11 bases in between. This CDR3 comprises 14 residues. The CDR3 sequence: CASSSGHLQETQYF. CDR3 DNA sequence: TGTGCCAGCAGCTCCGGACATCTACAAGAGACCCAGTACTTC.

A few counts support this clonotype. The chain employs TRBV9 and TRBJ1-2; TRBD1 aligns across 9 bases. The CDR3 is 14 amino acids. V shed 3 bases, J shed 4 bases, and the junction held 4 bases outside the gene matches. From germline, CDR1 is SGDLS and CDR2 YYNGEE. The CDR3 reads CASSAGTGIYGYTF. DNA of the CDR3: TGTGCCAGCAGCGCCGGGACAGGGATCTATGGCTACACCTTC.

The chain combines TRBV6-5 with TRBJ1-3, with no clear D. The CDR3 is 15 amino acids. Trimming cost V 0 bases and J 1 base, with 7 bases left between them. Germline CDR1 and CDR2: MNHEY and SVGAGI. In nucleotides, the CDR3 is TGTGCCAGCAGTTACTCAGGGTTGTCTGGAAACACCATATATTTT. This gives the protein CASSYSGLSGNTIYF.

The V gene is TRBV30, the J gene TRBJ2-7, with D possibly being TRBD1 (5 bases). Between the trimmed V and J ends, which lost 5 bases and 1 base, there was a span of 12 bases. This CDR3 is built from 13 residues. CDR1 and CDR2 from the germline V gene are GTSNPN and SVGIG (reference sequence). In DNA, the CDR3 is TGTGCCTGGGATCGTGGACAATCCTACGAGCAGTACTTC. Amino acids: CAWDRGQSYEQYF. Variable domain in full (rest from reference TRBV30 and TRBJ2-7): SQTIHQWPATLVQPVGSPLSLECTVEGTSNPNLYWYRQAAGRGLQLLFYSVGIGQISSEVPQNLSASRPQDRQFILSSKKLLLSDSGFYLCAWDRGQSYEQYFGPGTRLTVT.

The chain carries TRBV20-1 and TRBJ2-5; perhaps TRBD1 as D (5 bases). V was cut by 5 bases and J by 4 bases, with 8 bases left in between. CDR1 DFQATT and CDR2 SNEGSKA come from the germline V gene (reference sequence). CDR3 length: 11 amino acids. CDR3 sequence: CSASDRETQYF. CDR3 bases: TGCAGTGCTTCAGACAGAGAGACCCAGTACTTC.

This sequence joins TRBV27 and TRBJ2-7; TRBD1 is a possible D gene (6 bases). The CDR3 runs to 14 residues. CDR1 and CDR2 (germline): MNHEY, SMNVEV (reference sequence). Trimming took off 0 bases at V and 3 bases at J, with 9 bases between the two ends. The CDR3 sequence: CASSLSPRGYEQYF. CDR3 bases: TGTGCCAGCAGTTTATCGCCCAGGGGCTACGAGCAGTACTTC.

This clonotype appeared many times. The V gene is TRBV7-9, the J gene TRBJ2-5, with a possible D match to TRBD2 (5 bases). V was pared by 5 bases and J by 7 bases, with 23 bases between. Germline CDR1 is SEHNR and CDR2 is FQNEAQ (reference sequence). The CDR3 spans 16 residues. CDR3 amino acids: CASSPSGLYLRGTQYF. The CDR3 nucleotides are TGTGCCAGCAGCCCATCTGGACTGTACCTCCGGGGGACCCAGTACTTC.

V and J are TRBV20-1 and TRBJ2-3; 10 nucleotides agree with TRBD2. Germline V lookup: CDR1 DFQATT, CDR2 SNEGSKA (reference sequence). The CDR3 runs 18 residues. The junction had 14 bases not matched to a gene; V was cut back by 1 base and J by 4 bases. The CDR3 region is CSARVTPGASGGSDTQYF. The CDR3 DNA follows: TGCAGTGCTAGAGTTACCCCGGGGGCTAGCGGGGGCTCAGATACGCAGTATTTT.

This chain joins TRBV29-1 and TRBJ2-7, with 7 bases that match TRBD2. V trimming: 6 bases; J trimming: 1 base; junction bases outside the gene matches: 3. CDR3 size: 12 residues. Germline lookup yields CDR1 SQVTM and CDR2 ANQGSEA. The CDR3 protein is CSVDGGSYEQYF. The CDR3 DNA reads as TGCAGCGTAGACGGGGGGTCCTACGAGCAGTACTTC.

The chain employs TRBV7-8 and TRBJ2-7; no clear D. This CDR3 is built from 15 residues. V shed 4 bases and J shed 3 bases, with 16 bases lying between them. Germline V gene data show CDR1 as SGHVS and CDR2 as FQNEAQ. The DNA of the CDR3 is TGTGCCAGCAGCTCCCTGGAGACCCACGTCTACGAGCAGTACTTC. Amino acid sequence: CASSSLETHVYEQYF. Together with reference TRBV7-8 and TRBJ2-7, the CDR3 gives the full variable domain: GAGVSQSPRYKVAKRGQDVALRCDPISGHVSLFWYQQALGQGPEFLTYFQNEAQLDKSGLPSDRFFAERPEGSVSTLKIQRTQQEDSAVYLCASSSLETHVYEQYFGPGTRLTVT.

The rearrangement links TRBV4-2 to TRBJ1-2, with D maybe TRBD1 (6 bases). V shed 4 bases and J shed 3 bases, with 18 bases lying between them. This CDR3 is built from 16 residues. CDR1 is LGHNA and CDR2 is YNFKEQ in the germline V gene. The CDR3 bases are TGTGCCAGCAGCCCACCTTTACAGGGCCCAGACTATGGCTACACCTTC. Translated: CASSPPLQGPDYGYTF.

The chain links TRBV5-4 to TRBJ2-1; the D gene is possibly TRBD1 (6 bases). CDR1 and CDR2 (germline): SGHNT, YYREEE (reference sequence). CDR3 length equals 13 residues. V shed 2 bases and J shed 7 bases, with 10 bases lying between them. CDR3 protein: CASSFRGWNEQFF. As DNA, the CDR3 is TGTGCCAGCAGCTTCAGGGGCTGGAATGAGCAGTTCTTC.